These T cell receptor beta chains were read from a single sample in a study of response to subunit inactivated influenza vaccine. TCRdb re-analysed the RT-PCR reads in MiXCR, keeping a single row per CDR3 protein. The repertoire consists of around 710,000 distinct CDR3 sequences, with over 11% occurring once and the leading ten covering 5.5% to 7%. Material: PBMCs from blood, obtained 14 to 15 days before vaccination. Receptors originate from a man in his forties or fifties who received an inactivated influenza vaccine. Each CDR3 is given with its conserved first and last residue. The D gene is left open where the match is weak. Size is omitted from some rows. Given values are once, few, many or a class for expanded clones.

size	D	length	V	J	CDR3	DNA
NA	TRBD1	20	TRBV14	TRBJ2-1	CASSQDHTGGRRNTYNEQFF	TGTGCCAGCAGCCAAGATCACACAGGGGGGCGGCGGAACACCTACAATGAGCAGTTCTTC
NA	NA	14	TRBV7-9	TRBJ2-1	CASSLETAQPEQFF	TGTGCCAGCAGCTTAGAAACCGCACAGCCTGAGCAGTTCTTC
few	TRBD1	15	TRBV6-5	TRBJ2-7	CASSYLDRGGYEQYF	TGTGCCAGCAGTTACTTGGACAGGGGGGGGTACGAGCAGTACTTC
NA	TRBD2	16	TRBV4-2	TRBJ2-1	CASSQPGAGDINEQFF	TGTGCCAGCAGCCAACCCGGGGCGGGAGATATCAATGAGCAGTTCTTC
few	NA	15	TRBV6-2/TRBV6-3	TRBJ2-6	CASSYISSGANVLTF	TGTGCCAGCAGTTACATCAGCTCCGGGGCCAACGTCCTGACTTTC
NA	NA	11	TRBV27	TRBJ1-1	CASRRGLVAFF	TGTGCCAGCAGGCGGGGGTTGGTAGCTTTCTTT
few	NA	14	TRBV2	TRBJ1-2	CASSDGRSNYGYTF	TGTGCCAGCAGTGACGGCAGATCTAACTATGGCTACACCTTC
NA	NA	17	TRBV7-9	TRBJ2-6	CASSLELGGSGANVLTF	TGTGCCAGCAGCTTAGAATTAGGGGGGTCCGGGGCCAACGTCCTGACTTTC
NA	NA	12	TRBV12-3/TRBV12-4	TRBJ1-1	CASSDRDTEAFF	TGTGCCAGCAGTGACAGAGACACTGAAGCTTTCTTT
few	NA	15	TRBV20-1	TRBJ2-1	CSARDPKHGLDEQFF	TGCAGTGCTAGAGATCCCAAGCATGGTCTGGATGAGCAGTTCTTC
NA	NA	14	TRBV7-9	TRBJ1-1	CASSLAVNIPEAFF	TGTGCCAGCAGCTTAGCCGTGAATATCCCAGAAGCTTTCTTT
many	NA	16	TRBV25-1	TRBJ1-2	CASSDQGHRRNYGYTF	TGTGCCAGCAGTGATCAAGGACATAGGCGTAACTATGGCTACACCTTC
NA	NA	15	TRBV6-1	TRBJ2-2	CASEGGGGFGGELFF	TGTGCCAGCGAGGGGGGGGGCGGTTTTGGCGGGGAGCTGTTTTTT
NA	NA	16	TRBV5-1	TRBJ2-6	CASTLGQPSGANVLSF	TGCGCCAGCACCCTTGGACAGCCCTCTGGGGCCAACGTCCTGTCTTTC
many	NA	15	TRBV18	TRBJ2-3	CASSPGQGGTDTQYF	TGTGCCAGCAGCCCCGGACAAGGGGGCACAGATACGCAGTATTTT
few	TRBD1	13	TRBV11-2	TRBJ2-3	CASSLDGTGGAYF	TGTGCCAGCAGCTTAGATGGGACAGGGGGCGCGTATTTT
NA	TRBD2	16	TRBV7-2	TRBJ2-3	CASSLATSGSYDTQYF	TGTGCCAGCAGCTTAGCAACTAGCGGGAGCTACGATACGCAGTATTTT
few	NA	17	TRBV6-2/TRBV6-3	TRBJ2-3	CASSYSKEGGRRNTQYF	TGTGCCAGCAGTTACTCGAAGGAGGGAGGTCGTCGAAATACGCAGTATTTT
NA	TRBD2	16	TRBV6-1	TRBJ2-1	CASSRLAGDQYNEQFF	TGTGCCAGCAGTCGACTAGCGGGAGATCAGTACAATGAGCAGTTCTTC
few	TRBD2	15	TRBV28	TRBJ2-1	CASNPGLAGVKEQFF	TGTGCCAGCAACCCTGGACTAGCGGGAGTAAAGGAGCAGTTCTTC
NA	TRBD2	19	TRBV4-3	TRBJ2-5	CASSQEFTSGGAGLETQYF	TGCGCCAGCAGCCAAGAGTTCACTAGCGGGGGGGCAGGGTTAGAGACCCAGTACTTC
few	NA	14	TRBV27	TRBJ2-7	CASSPTVNYYEQYF	TGTGCCAGCAGTCCGACAGTAAACTACTACGAGCAGTACTTC
NA	NA	14	TRBV18	TRBJ2-1	CASSPTGSPEGQFF	TGTGCCAGCTCACCTACGGGGTCCCCCGAGGGGCAGTTCTTC
few	NA	16	TRBV2	TRBJ1-4	CASSEKRRATNEKLFF	TGTGCCAGCAGTGAAAAAAGGAGGGCGACTAATGAAAAACTGTTTTTT
NA	NA	15	TRBV4-2	TRBJ2-7	CASSQDLGLRYEQYF	TGTGCCAGCAGCCAAGACCTCGGGCTACGGTACGAGCAGTACTTC
few	NA	13	TRBV12-3/TRBV12-4	TRBJ1-1	CASSFWVNTEAFF	TGTGCCAGCAGTTTCTGGGTGAACACTGAAGCTTTCTTT